These T cell receptor beta chains were read from a single sample in a study of chemoradiotherapy in HPV16-positive cancers. Profiling relied on immunoSEQ multiplex PCR, and the TCRdb table lists in-frame clones only, not all of them. The sample has about 6,500 clones; 90% are singletons. Sequencing was performed on blood, taken from a patient who underwent chemoradiotherapy. Receptors were obtained from a human donor with HPV-associated anogenital cancer. CDR3s include the opening cysteine and the closing phenylalanine or tryptophan. The D gene is left open where the match is weak. Clone size is given for some rows only: seen once, a few or many times, or a class if the clone is expanded.

.	.	TRBV19	TRBJ2-4	TGTGCCAGTAGTATTTTTGGGGGCGAAACGAAAAACATTCAGTACTTC	CASSIFGGETKNIQYF
.	TRBD1	TRBV12-5	TRBJ2-7	TGTGCTAGTGATAAACAGGGGGAAACCTACGAGCAGTACTTC	CASDKQGETYEQYF
.	.	TRBV19	TRBJ1-2	TGTGCCAGTAGTCTACCGCAGAGTAACTATGGCTACACCTTC	CASSLPQSNYGYTF
few	TRBD1	TRBV10-1	TRBJ2-2	TGCGCCAGTGGGACAGGGGATGCCGGGGAGCTGTTTTTT	CASGTGDAGELFF
.	.	TRBV6-1	TRBJ1-4	TGTGCCAGCATCGAAGGAGGGGCAGGGAATGAAAAACTGTTTTTT	CASIEGGAGNEKLFF
.	TRBD1	TRBV15	TRBJ2-4	TGTGCCACCAGCAGAGTTGGGACAGGGTCCTTCAAAAACATTCAGTACTTC	CATSRVGTGSFKNIQYF
.	TRBD1	TRBV7-2	TRBJ1-1	TGTGCCAGCAGCTTAGGGCAGGGGGACACTGAAGCTTTCTTT	CASSLGQGDTEAFF
.	.	TRBV6-6	TRBJ2-2	TGTGCCAGCAGTTACTCAATGAACACCGGGGAGCTGTTTTTT	CASSYSMNTGELFF
.	.	TRBV7-6	TRBJ1-1	TGTGCCAGCAGCTTAACTGAGGGGGGAACCCCTGAAGCTTTCTTT	CASSLTEGGTPEAFF
.	.	TRBV10-1	TRBJ2-1	TGCGCCAGCAGTGAGTCGCAAGGCATGAATGAGCAGTTCTTC	CASSESQGMNEQFF
.	.	TRBV7-3	TRBJ2-2	TGTGCCAGCAGCTTATCGCCGGGAAACACCGGGGAGCTGTTTTTT	CASSLSPGNTGELFF
.	.	TRBV7-2	TRBJ2-7	TGTGCCAGCAGCTGGGGGGCCACGTACGAGCAGTACTTC	CASSWGATYEQYF